This T cell receptor beta chain came from a study of CD8+ T cells in alopecia areata. Note on this clone: Its target is not known.

cDNA reverse transcribed from extracted RNA served as the sequencing template. Measured with immunoSEQ multiplex PCR; TCRdb has only the in-frame clones, and not every one. The sample yields about 120,000 clones, 55% to 80% seen once. The study's findings and limits: Scalp sequencing also captures normal skin's resident alphabeta T cells. Lesional scalp displayed greater clonality than normal scalp, most notably in alopecia totalis/universalis.

V was pared by 6 bases and J by 3 bases, with 5 bases between. The V gene's germline CDR1 is MNHEY and CDR2 SVGAGI. The CDR3 extends over 11 amino acids. The chain employs TRBV6-5 and TRBJ1-2; D remains ambiguous. The clonotype comes from a human donor in good health. The sample consisted of CD4+ T cells sorted from blood. CDR3 nucleotides: TGTGCCAGCAGCAACTACTATGGCTACACCTTC. Translation gives CASSNYYGYTF.